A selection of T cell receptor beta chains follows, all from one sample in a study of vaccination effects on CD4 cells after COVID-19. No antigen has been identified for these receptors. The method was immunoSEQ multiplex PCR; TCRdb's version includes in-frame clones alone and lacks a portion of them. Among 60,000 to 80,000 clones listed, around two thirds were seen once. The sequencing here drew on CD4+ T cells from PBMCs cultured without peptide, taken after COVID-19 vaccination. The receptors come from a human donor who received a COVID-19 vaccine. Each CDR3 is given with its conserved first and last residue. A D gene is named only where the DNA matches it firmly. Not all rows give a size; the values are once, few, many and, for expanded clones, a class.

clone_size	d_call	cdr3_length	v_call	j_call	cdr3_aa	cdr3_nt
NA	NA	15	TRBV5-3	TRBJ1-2	CARSLGHTRGYGYTF	TGTGCCAGAAGCTTGGGACACACTAGGGGCTATGGCTACACCTTC
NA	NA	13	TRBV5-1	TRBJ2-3	CASSPDMTDTQYF	TGCGCCAGCAGCCCGGACATGACAGATACGCAGTATTTT
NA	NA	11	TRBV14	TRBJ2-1	CASSLFNEQFF	TGTGCCAGCAGCCTTTTTAATGAGCAGTTCTTC
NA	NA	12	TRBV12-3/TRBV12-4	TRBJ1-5	CASSYSNQPQHF	TGTGCCAGCAGTTACAGTAATCAGCCCCAGCATTTT
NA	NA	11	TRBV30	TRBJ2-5	CAWSDVETQYF	TGTGCCTGGAGCGATGTAGAGACCCAGTACTTC
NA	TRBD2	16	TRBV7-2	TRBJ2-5	CASSLGTSGAQETQYF	TGTGCCAGCAGCTTAGGGACTAGCGGGGCTCAAGAGACCCAGTACTTC
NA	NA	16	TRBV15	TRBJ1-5	CATSRDHMPENQPQHF	TGTGCCACCAGCAGAGATCATATGCCCGAAAATCAGCCCCAGCATTTT
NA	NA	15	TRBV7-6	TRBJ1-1	CASSLGRSGDTEAFF	TGTGCCAGCAGCTTAGGTCGGTCAGGGGACACTGAAGCTTTCTTT
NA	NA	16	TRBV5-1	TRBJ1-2	CASSPPQVGLKAGYTF	TGCGCCAGCAGCCCACCCCAAGTAGGCCTTAAGGCTGGCTACACCTTC
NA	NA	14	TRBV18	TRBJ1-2	CASSPPGGGYGYTF	TGTGCCAGCTCACCACCAGGGGGAGGCTATGGCTACACCTTC
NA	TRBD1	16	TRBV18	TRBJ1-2	CASSPGNTGANYGYTF	TGTGCCAGCTCACCAGGAAACACAGGGGCTAACTATGGCTACACCTTC
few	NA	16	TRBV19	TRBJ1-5	CASSIGNSNSNQPQHF	TGTGCCAGTAGTATCGGGAACTCGAATAGCAATCAGCCCCAGCATTTT
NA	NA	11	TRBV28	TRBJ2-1	CASSLSSEQFF	TGTGCCAGCAGTTTATCCTCAGAGCAGTTCTTC
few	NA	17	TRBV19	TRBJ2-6	CASRQLGTLSGANVLTF	TGTGCCAGTAGGCAACTTGGGACCCTCTCTGGGGCCAACGTCCTGACTTTC
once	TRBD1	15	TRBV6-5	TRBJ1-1	CASSYGTGGNTEAFF	TGTGCCAGCAGTTACGGGACAGGGGGGAACACTGAAGCTTTCTTT
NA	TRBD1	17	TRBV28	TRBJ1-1	CASSKTGGAFRNTEAFF	TGTGCCAGCAGTAAAACAGGGGGCGCGTTCCGGAACACTGAAGCTTTCTTT
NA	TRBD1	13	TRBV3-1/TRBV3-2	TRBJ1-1	CASSPRQGDRAFF	TGTGCCAGCAGCCCTAGACAGGGGGACAGAGCTTTCTTT
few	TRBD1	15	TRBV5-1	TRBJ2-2	CASSLSWTGNGELFF	TGCGCCAGCAGCTTGAGTTGGACAGGGAACGGGGAGCTGTTTTTT
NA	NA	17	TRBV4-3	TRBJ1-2	CASSQDPRENSNYGYTF	TGCGCCAGCAGCCAAGACCCGAGGGAGAACTCGAACTATGGCTACACCTTC
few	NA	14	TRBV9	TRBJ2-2	CASSVRWSTGELFF	TGTGCCAGCAGCGTAAGGTGGTCCACCGGGGAGCTGTTTTTT
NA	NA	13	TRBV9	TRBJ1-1	CASSVSMNTEAFF	TGTGCCAGCAGCGTATCGATGAACACTGAAGCTTTCTTT